These 27 T cell receptor beta chains were sequenced from one sample in a study of shared clonotypes between healthy human individuals. Sequenced by immunoSEQ multiplex PCR; TCRdb stores in-frame clones only, minus some. The table has hundreds of thousands of clones, 77% seen once. Sequencing used PBMCs. The origin of the receptors is a woman aged 35 to 49 in good health. Some clones in this sample may be carry-over from other donors' samples.

This clone has a handful of counts. The J gene is TRBJ2-2, the V gene TRBV7-3, with TRBD2 identical over 9 bases. Looked up from germline, CDR1 is SGHTA and CDR2 is FQGTGA. Trimming at V came to 0 bases and at J to 7 bases, leaving 9 bases not matched to a gene. The CDR3 spans 17 residues. The chain's CDR3 is CASSLTGSRGRVGELFF. CDR3 bases: TGTGCCAGCAGCTTAACCGGGTCTCGCGGGAGGGTCGGGGAGCTGTTTTTT.

The chain couples TRBV25-1 to TRBJ2-2; TRBD2 agrees at 10 bases. CDR3 length: 14 amino acids. Germline assignment: CDR1 MGHDK and CDR2 SYGVNS. The V and J ends lost 6 bases and 7 bases, in that order; junction bases with no gene match: 5. The CDR3 is CASRPGLAYGELFF. Written as DNA, the CDR3 is TGTGCCAGCAGGCCGGGACTAGCGTACGGGGAGCTGTTTTTT.

The chain combines TRBV5-4 with TRBJ1-1, with a possible D match to TRBD1 (6 bases). Trimming pared 4 bases from V and 0 bases from J, leaving 19 bases between. From germline, CDR1 is SGHNT and CDR2 YYREEE (reference sequence). The length of the CDR3 is 17 residues. Here the CDR3 reads CASSPGSSGGMNTEAFF. For the CDR3, the DNA is TGTGCCAGCAGCCCCGGAAGCAGCGGGGGCATGAACACTGAAGCTTTCTTT.

This clone was detected only once. A much larger clone lies one base from this, so it may be a read error. The V gene is TRBV28, the J gene TRBJ2-7; tentative D call: TRBD2 (6 bases). Germline lookup yields CDR1 MDHEN and CDR2 SYDVKM. The CDR3 runs to 13 residues. Here the CDR3 reads CASSSGDSYERYF. CDR3 DNA sequence: TGTGCCAGCAGTTCGGGGGATAGCTACGAGCGGTACTTC.

This sequence joins TRBV7-8 and TRBJ2-7; 7 positions agree with TRBD1. Germline CDR1 SGHVS, CDR2 FQNEAQ. With V trimmed by 6 bases and J by 0 bases, 8 bases remained unmatched. The CDR3 runs 15 residues. This CDR3 reads CASSPGTAFSYEQYF. The CDR3, as DNA: TGTGCCAGCAGTCCCGGGACAGCCTTCTCCTACGAGCAGTACTTC.

The J gene is TRBJ2-3, the V gene TRBV7-3; D is ambiguous. Between the trimmed V and J ends, which lost 1 base and 2 bases, there was a span of 10 bases. Germline V gives CDR1 SGHTA, CDR2 FQGTGA. The CDR3 consists of 15 residues. In nucleotides, the CDR3 is TGTGCCAGCAGCTTAATGGGCGGTAACACAGATACGCAGTATTTT. This encodes CASSLMGGNTDTQYF. The variable domain in full, with the rest retrieved from reference TRBV7-3 and TRBJ2-3, is GAGVSQTPSNKVTEKGKYVELRCDPISGHTALYWYRQSLGQGPEFLIYFQGTGAADDSGLPNDRFFAVRPEGSVSTLKIQRTERGDSAVYLCASSLMGGNTDTQYFGPGTRLTVL.

This sequence joins TRBV5-1 and TRBJ2-3; tentatively, D is TRBD2 (6 bases). Per the germline V gene, CDR1 is SGHRS and CDR2 is YFSETQ. V gave up 4 bases and J gave up 4 bases, with 7 bases separating them. The length of the CDR3 is 12 residues. The CDR3 bases are TGCGCCAGCAGCGGGGAGGCAGATACGCAGTATTTT. It encodes CASSGEADTQYF.

The chain is built from TRBV15 and TRBJ2-1; 9 nucleotides match TRBD1. After removal of 5 bases from V and 10 bases from J, the junction contained 12 bases not matched to a gene. Germline V lookup: CDR1 LNHNV, CDR2 YYDKDF (reference sequence). This CDR3 spans 15 amino acids. CDR3 sequence: CATSAPPGQGFEQFF. CDR3 in DNA: TGTGCCACCAGCGCACCCCCTGGACAGGGGTTCGAGCAGTTCTTC.

This chain links TRBV29-1 with TRBJ2-1; 7 bases agree with TRBD2. This CDR3 spans 14 amino acids. Germline-derived CDR1 and CDR2 are SQVTM and ANQGSEA. V trimming: 3 bases; J trimming: 2 bases; junction bases outside the gene matches: 4. The CDR3 region is CSVEGEGAYNEQFF. The CDR3 nucleotides read TGCAGCGTTGAGGGGGAGGGCGCCTACAATGAGCAGTTCTTC.

This clone was detected only a few times. The chain is built from TRBV7-8 and TRBJ1-1, with D possibly matching TRBD1 (6 bases). This CDR3 is 13 amino acids long. V was cut by 1 base and J by 5 bases, with 8 bases left in between. Germline V gives CDR1 SGHVS, CDR2 FQNEAQ. The CDR3 region has the DNA TGTGCCAGCAGCTTAGGTGGACAGACTGAAGCTTTCTTT. Amino acid sequence: CASSLGGQTEAFF.

The chain joins TRBV10-3 to TRBJ1-2; D is possibly TRBD1 (5 bases). V lost 10 bases and J 2 bases, leaving 11 bases between the germline ends. The CDR3 extends over 12 amino acids. Germline V lookup: CDR1 ENHRY, CDR2 SYGVKD. This CDR3 is CATVGGNYGYTF. The CDR3 bases are TGTGCCACCGTCGGGGGGAACTATGGCTACACCTTC.

The J gene is TRBJ2-1, the V gene TRBV14; TRBD2 agrees at 12 bases. The germline CDR1 and CDR2 sequences are SGHDN and FVKESK. V trimming: 1 base; J trimming: 10 bases; junction bases outside the gene matches: 8. The CDR3 sequence is 16 residues long. CDR3 region: CASSQVRLAGVEEQFF. In DNA form, the CDR3 reads TGTGCCAGCAGCCAAGTCCGACTAGCGGGAGTGGAGGAGCAGTTCTTC.

This clone was recorded once. The V call is TRBV7-3, the J call TRBJ2-1; TRBD2 aligns across 7 bases. CDR3 length equals 13 residues. CDR1 is SGHTA and CDR2 is FQGTGA in the germline V gene. The V and J ends lost 5 bases and 10 bases, in that order; junction bases with no gene match: 8. The chain's CDR3 is CASSRGLVGEQFF. The CDR3, as DNA: TGTGCCAGCAGCCGAGGACTAGTTGGGGAGCAGTTCTTC.

J is TRBJ2-3 and V is TRBV7-9; TRBD2 matches at 8 bases. Germline CDR1 reads SEHNR; CDR2 reads FQNEAQ (reference sequence). CDR3 length: 18 residues. The J segment lost 2 bases and the V segment lost 1 base, leaving 11 bases of the junction unmatched. The CDR3 DNA reads TGTGCCAGCAGCTTAGAGGCCGGGACTAGAATACCCACAGATACGCAGTATTTT. Its translation is CASSLEAGTRIPTDTQYF.

This clone was picked up one time. The rearrangement uses TRBV29-1 and TRBJ2-7; D not resolved. Per the germline V gene, CDR1 is SQVTM and CDR2 is ANQGSEA. Deletions cut 4 bases from V and 2 bases from J, with 9 bases between. There are 12 residues in the CDR3. The CDR3 loop reads CSVGQDTYEQYF. Written as DNA, the CDR3 is TGCAGCGTTGGGCAGGATACCTACGAGCAGTACTTC.

This chain uses TRBV19 with TRBJ1-5; 7 nucleotides align to TRBD1. CDR1 and CDR2 (germline): LNHDA, SQIVND (reference sequence). The CDR3 spans 14 residues. J was trimmed by 5 bases and V by 5 bases; bases with no gene match: 6. The CDR3 here is CASSQNRGDQPQHF. The CDR3 nucleotides read TGTGCCAGTAGTCAGAACAGGGGAGATCAGCCCCAGCATTTT.

The chain uses TRBV29-1 and TRBJ2-2, with a tentative D call TRBD1 (6 bases). V dropped 4 bases and J dropped 7 bases, with 13 bases sitting between them. Germline CDR1 reads SQVTM; CDR2 reads ANQGSEA. The CDR3 has 13 residues. The CDR3 here is CSVAAGVVGELFF. The CDR3 bases are TGCAGCGTTGCAGCAGGGGTAGTCGGGGAGCTGTTTTTT.

V and J are TRBV5-1 and TRBJ1-1, with D unresolved. There are 15 residues in the CDR3. Germline values: CDR1 SGHRS, CDR2 YFSETQ. The V gene lost 3 bases and the J gene lost 1 base, with 13 bases spanning the gap. CDR3 in amino acids: CASSSASGTNTEAFF. The CDR3 coding sequence is TGCGCCAGCAGCTCTGCTTCGGGAACGAACACTGAAGCTTTCTTT.

The chain recombines TRBV19 with TRBJ2-7; the match to TRBD2 covers 13 bases. V lost 5 bases to trimming and J lost 5 bases; unmatched junction nucleotides: 9. The length of the CDR3 is 16 residues. Germline CDR1 and CDR2: LNHDA and SQIVND (reference sequence). For the CDR3, the DNA is TGTGCCAGTAGTCCTACTCGGACTAGCGGGAGCAACGAGCAGTACTTC. This sequence encodes CASSPTRTSGSNEQYF.

The gene calls are TRBV21-1 and TRBJ2-7; TRBD2 was called by the table and not checked on the DNA. TRBV21-1 is labeled a pseudogene. This CDR3 has 17 amino acids. The CDR3 loop is CAHDPRTSGKGSYEQYF. The CDR3 coding sequence is TGTGCCCACGACCCGCGGACTAGCGGGAAGGGCTCCTACGAGCAGTACTTC.

V and J are TRBV9 and TRBJ2-2; unclear D gene. Trimming stripped 4 bases from V and 2 bases from J, with 3 bases between. This CDR3 spans 12 amino acids. The V gene's germline CDR1 is SGDLS and CDR2 YYNGEE. CDR3 DNA sequence: TGTGCCAGCAGCACTAACACCGGGGAGCTGTTTTTT. Residues: CASSTNTGELFF.

The sample holds a few counts of this clone. The DNA for the CDR3 is TGTGCCAGCTCACCACGTCGGGATTGGACTGAAGCTTTCTTT. It codes for CASSPRRDWTEAFF. The chain joins TRBV18 to TRBJ1-1, with unresolved D. The CDR3 totals 14 residues. Germline V gene lookup returns CDR1 KGHSH and CDR2 LQKENI. With 1 base removed from V and 5 bases from J, the gap between germline ends came to 11 bases.

The chain employs TRBV2 and TRBJ1-2; 7 bases match TRBD1. The CDR3 runs to 13 residues. V shed 1 base and J 8 bases; nucleotides not matched to a gene: 4. From germline, CDR1 is SNHLY and CDR2 FYNNEI. CDR3 sequence: CASSEVDRTGYTF. The CDR3 nucleotides are TGTGCCAGCAGTGAAGTGGACAGGACCGGCTACACCTTC. The variable domain in full, completed from reference TRBV2 and TRBJ1-2, reads EPEVTQTPSHQVTQMGQEVILRCVPISNHLYFYWYRQILGQKVEFLVSFYNNEISEKSEIFDDQFSVERPDGSNFTLKIRSTKLEDSAMYFCASSEVDRTGYTFGSGTRLTVV.

The chain is built from TRBV5-4 and TRBJ2-3, with 9 bases identical to TRBD1. Trimming at V came to 4 bases and at J to 3 bases, leaving 6 bases not matched to a gene. Germline-derived CDR1 and CDR2 are SGHNT and YYREEE (reference sequence). This CDR3 has 15 residues. The DNA of the CDR3 is TGTGCCAGCAGCCCCCGGGACAGGGAGACAGATACGCAGTATTTT. Amino acids: CASSPRDRETDTQYF.

This clone was seen a few times. The chain links TRBV19 to TRBJ2-2; the D gene is possibly TRBD2 (6 bases). Germline V lookup: CDR1 LNHDA, CDR2 SQIVND (reference sequence). CDR3 length equals 12 residues. The V gene lost 4 bases and the J gene lost 7 bases, with 7 bases spanning the gap. CDR3 region: CASSRRGGELFF. CDR3 in DNA: TGTGCCAGTAGTAGGAGGGGCGGGGAGCTGTTTTTT. The whole variable domain, filled in from reference TRBV19 and TRBJ2-2, reads DGGITQSPKYLFRKEGQNVTLSCEQNLNHDAMYWYRQDPGQGLRLIYYSQIVNDFQKGDIAEGYSVSREKKESFPLTVTSAQKNPTAFYLCASSRRGGELFFGEGSRLTVL.

Comment on this clone: A far larger clone lies a single base away; this is likely a read error. The genes are TRBV11-2 and TRBJ2-4; D perhaps matches TRBD1 (6 bases). The CDR3 consists of 16 residues. Per the germline V gene, CDR1 is SGHAT and CDR2 is FQNNGV. V was clipped by 5 bases and J by 6 bases, with 20 bases between them. The CDR3 sequence: CASSRLQGSSRNIQYF. The CDR3 bases are TGTGCCAGCAGCCGTTTGCAGGGGTCCTCCAGAAACATTCAGTACTTC.

The rearrangement links TRBV6-5 to TRBJ1-1; D is unclear. V lost 0 bases to trimming and J lost 0 bases, with 11 bases between them. The germline V gene has CDR1 MNHEY and CDR2 SVGAGI. The CDR3 covers 16 residues. This chain's CDR3 is CASSYSPEEMNTEAFF. CDR3 nucleotides: TGTGCCAGCAGTTACTCGCCCGAGGAAATGAACACTGAAGCTTTCTTT.